The source of this T cell receptor beta chain is a study of control samples from healthy donors and cancer patients. Assay used: immunoSEQ multiplex PCR; TCRdb lists only in-frame clones, some missing. The sample includes some 130,000 clones, around 88% of them seen just once. Between the trimmed V and J ends, which lost 5 bases and 4 bases, there was a span of 12 bases. The CDR3 is made up of 14 amino acids. Germline V lookup: CDR1 MNHEY, CDR2 SMNVEV (reference sequence). The V call is TRBV27, the J call TRBJ2-1; D is ambiguous. The source material was blood. This sequence originates from a man between 40 and 49 years old in good health. The CDR3 here is CASSPQTVYNEQFF. CDR3 nucleotide sequence: TGTGCCAGCAGTCCACAAACAGTATACAATGAGCAGTTCTTC.